Here is one TCR beta chain with its context. Its target is not known. This CDR3 is 17 amino acids long. Trimming stripped 1 base from V and 0 bases from J, with 10 bases between. Germline V gene lookup returns CDR1 ENHRY and CDR2 SYGVKD. The sample comes from a study of T-cell memory formation after mild COVID-19. Study at large: TCR clusters largely stayed donor specific. Whole-study findings and limits: Within pre-infection memory, some responding clones were found, suggesting cross-reactive memory joined. Clones contracting across day 15 to 85 had a balanced CD4/CD8 profile; later expanding clones leaned CD4+.

After 5'RACE with constant-segment primers, TCR alpha and TCR beta cDNA libraries carrying sample barcodes and UMIs were obtained. TCRdb used MiXCR to reprocess the 5' RACE reads, holding one entry per CDR3 protein. This sample carries about 200,000 distinct CDR3 sequences, over 9.5% of them seen once, and the ten largest clones take approximately 3.3%. The rearrangement uses TRBV10-3 and TRBJ2-6; D is perhaps TRBD1 (6 bases). Sequencing was done on a sample of PBMCs or a T cell subset sorted from them (not recorded which). This sequence was found in a man aged 18-30 years who had mild COVID-19 (a few samples of this study predate the infection). Cell type and time point are not known. This CDR3 is CAISEWGLLSGANVLTF. Written as DNA, the CDR3 is TGTGCCATCAGTGAGTGGGGGCTACTCTCTGGGGCCAACGTCCTGACTTTC.